A selection of T cell receptor beta chains follows, all from one sample in a study of blood T cell repertoires in COVID-19. The assay was immunoSEQ multiplex PCR, and TCRdb's table has in-frame clones only and misses some. Of 110,000 or so clones in the sample, 82% were seen once. The sequenced sample consisted of peripheral blood. Receptor source: a human donor in a cohort sampled during active COVID-19. Each CDR3 is given with its conserved first and last residue. The order of the fields is CDR3 length, J gene, V gene, clone size, D gene, CDR3 protein, CDR3 DNA. The D gene is left open where the match is weak. Not all rows give a size; the values are once, few, many and, for expanded clones, a class.

>15|TRBJ1-5|TRBV7-8|once|TRBD1
CASSLSGQGYQPQHF
TGTGCCAGCAGCTTATCGGGACAGGGGTATCAGCCCCAGCATTTT
>16|TRBJ1-2|TRBV4-1|NA|NA
CASSQGPSSGAYGYTF
TGCGCCAGCAGCCAAGGACCCTCCAGCGGGGCTTATGGCTACACCTTC
>15|TRBJ2-7|TRBV5-4|NA|TRBD1
CASSLGSRGIYEQYF
TGTGCCAGCAGCTTGGGGTCCAGGGGGATTTACGAGCAGTACTTC
>15|TRBJ1-6|TRBV6-1|few|TRBD1
CASSEAGQGRSPLHF
TGTGCCAGCAGTGAAGCGGGACAGGGCCGGTCACCCCTCCACTTT
>13|TRBJ2-7|TRBV6-6|NA|TRBD2
CASSTSGGAEQYF
TGTGCCAGCAGTACCTCGGGGGGGGCCGAGCAGTACTTC
>12|TRBJ1-1|TRBV6-5|NA|NA
CAHRGPNTEAFF
TGTGCCCACCGTGGCCCCAACACTGAAGCTTTCTTT
>15|TRBJ1-4|TRBV9|NA|NA
CASSASEQLNEKLFF
TGTGCCAGCAGCGCGTCGGAGCAGCTTAATGAAAAACTGTTTTTT
>15|TRBJ1-1|TRBV5-1|NA|NA
CASSLVWGANTEAFF
TGCGCCAGCAGCTTGGTATGGGGAGCGAACACTGAAGCTTTCTTT
>17|TRBJ1-6|TRBV27|NA|TRBD1
CASRKLADRGRNSPLHF
TGTGCCAGCAGGAAACTGGCGGACAGGGGGAGAAATTCACCCCTCCACTTT
>15|TRBJ1-5|TRBV6-5|few|NA
CASSYSIQGNQPQHF
TGTGCCAGCAGTTACTCGATCCAGGGCAATCAGCCCCAGCATTTT
>15|TRBJ2-3|TRBV5-1|NA|NA
CASSQGGRSTDTQYF
TGCGCCAGCAGCCAAGGAGGAAGAAGCACAGATACGCAGTATTTT
>14|TRBJ2-7|TRBV19|NA|TRBD2
CASSGSGEPYEQYF
TGTGCCAGTAGCGGGAGCGGGGAGCCCTACGAGCAGTACTTC
>13|TRBJ2-7|TRBV2|NA|TRBD2
CASLTSGGLGQYF
TGTGCCAGCTTAACTAGCGGGGGGCTTGGGCAGTACTTC
>15|TRBJ1-3|TRBV3-1/TRBV3-2|NA|NA
CASSYQGSSGNTIYF
TGTGCCAGCAGCTACCAGGGGAGCTCTGGAAACACCATATATTTT
>16|TRBJ2-1|TRBV7-8|NA|NA
CASSTSGGSSYNEQFF
TGTGCCAGCAGCACAAGTGGGGGGAGCTCCTACAATGAGCAGTTCTTC
>14|TRBJ2-7|TRBV7-2|NA|TRBD2
CASREGLASYEQYF
TGTGCCAGCAGGGAGGGACTAGCCTCCTACGAGCAGTACTTC
>15|TRBJ1-5|TRBV6-1|NA|NA
CASSEVSGNNQPQHF
TGTGCCAGCAGTGAAGTTTCAGGGAACAATCAGCCCCAGCATTTT
>15|TRBJ2-7|TRBV4-2|NA|TRBD2
CASSQRRGSTYEQYF
TGTGCCAGCAGCCAAAGGCGGGGGTCGACCTACGAGCAGTACTTC
>15|TRBJ1-2|TRBV9|NA|NA
CASSVDRFPLYGYTF
TGTGCCAGCAGCGTAGACAGGTTCCCCCTCTATGGCTACACCTTC
>14|TRBJ1-4|TRBV7-9|NA|NA
CASSLTQGGEKLFF
TGTGCCAGCAGCTTGACACAGGGTGGAGAAAAACTGTTTTTT